The 18 T cell receptor beta chains reported below all come from one sample, sequenced in a study of CD8 T cells in ankylosing spondylitis. TCRdb used MiXCR to reprocess the 5' RACE reads, holding one entry per CDR3 protein. The repertoire holds over 700,000 distinct CDR3 sequences, with around 20% as singletons. Findings and caveats of the study: What seemed typical of ankylosing spondylitis blood was a TCR beta motif built from several highly homologous variants.

Their specific antigens are unknown. The specimen sequenced was blood, either unsorted or a sorted T cell fraction (not recorded which). These receptor sequences come from a male donor with ankylosing spondylitis.

The chain recombines TRBV5-1 with TRBJ2-7; no clear D gene. V was cut by 0 bases and J by 5 bases, with 15 bases left in between. CDR3 length: 15 residues. Germline CDR1 reads SGHRS; CDR2 reads YFSETQ. DNA for the CDR3: TGCGCCAGCAGCTTGGGCCGGTCCCTCTTCGACGAGCAGTACTTC. This translates into CASSLGRSLFDEQYF. Drawing the rest from reference TRBV5-1 and TRBJ2-7, the complete variable domain is KAGVTQTPRYLIKTRGQQVTLSCSPISGHRSVSWYQQTPGQGLQFLFEYFSETQRNKGNFPGRFSGRQFSNSRSEMNVSTLELGDSALYLCASSLGRSLFDEQYFGPGTRLTVT.

This sequence joins TRBV7-2 and TRBJ2-7; D is ambiguous. Germline V gene lookup returns CDR1 SGHTA and CDR2 FQGNSA. The V end lost 2 bases, the J end lost 0 bases, and 11 bases lay between the germline ends. The CDR3 is 15 residues long. CDR3 DNA sequence: TGTGCCAGCAGCTTATCGTATTCAAGCTCCTACGAGCAGTACTTC. Translation: CASSLSYSSSYEQYF.

This clonotype appeared a few times. The rearrangement uses TRBV15 and TRBJ2-3; weak D call: TRBD1 (5 bases). Germline CDR1 reads LNHNV; CDR2 reads YYDKDF (reference sequence). V lost 3 bases, J lost 5 bases, and 12 bases lay in between. CDR3 length: 14 residues. The CDR3 sequence: CATSRFTDRDTQYF. CDR3 in DNA: TGTGCCACCAGCAGGTTTACCGACAGAGATACGCAGTATTTT.

In this sample, this clonotype turned up a few times. This chain connects TRBV11-3 to TRBJ1-1; possibly TRBD1 for D (5 bases). Per germline, CDR1 SGHNT and CDR2 YENEEA. Between the trimmed V and J ends, which lost 5 bases and 1 base, there was a span of 8 bases. CDR3 length equals 13 residues. The CDR3: CASSRGANTEAFF. As DNA, the CDR3 is TGTGCCAGCAGCCGCGGGGCGAACACTGAAGCTTTCTTT.

This clonotype has more than one count but fewer than ten. J is TRBJ2-1 and V is TRBV4-2; TRBD1 aligns across 7 bases. Germline V gene sequence: CDR1 LGHNA, CDR2 YNFKEQ. The CDR3 sequence is 20 residues long. The V gene end was trimmed by 6 bases and the J gene end by 4 bases; junction bases not matched to a gene: 24. The CDR3 DNA reads TGTGCCAGCAGTACCGTCCCAGGGCCAGGTTGGGGGACAGCATACAATGAGCAGTTCTTC. Encoded protein: CASSTVPGPGWGTAYNEQFF.

This clonotype was observed at least ten times. This rearrangement joins TRBV12-3 or TRBV12-4 to TRBJ2-1, with 8 bases matching TRBD2. The CDR3 runs to 14 residues. V lost 6 bases to trimming and J lost 5 bases; unmatched junction nucleotides: 6. CDR3 nucleotides: TGTGCCAGCAGCCTTAGCGGGGAGAACAATGAGCAGTTCTTC. It yields the protein CASSLSGENNEQFF.

The table lists this clonotype with many counts. V is TRBV5-6 and J is TRBJ2-1; 8 nucleotides agree with TRBD2. Looked up from germline, CDR1 is SGHDT and CDR2 is YYEEEE. This CDR3 spans 15 amino acids. The V gene end was trimmed by 6 bases and the J gene end by 12 bases; junction bases not matched to a gene: 17. The CDR3 loop is CASTLGGTRRSGQFF. CDR3 sequence (DNA): TGTGCCAGCACCCTGGGTGGGACTAGAAGGAGTGGGCAGTTCTTC.

This clonotype occurred many times. The V and J genes are TRBV5-1 and TRBJ2-3, with D perhaps TRBD2 (6 bases). V dropped 4 bases and J dropped 6 bases, with 12 bases sitting between them. CDR3 length: 13 amino acids. CDR1 is SGHRS and CDR2 is YFSETQ in the germline V gene. This CDR3 reads CASSRLGGDTQYF. CDR3 sequence (DNA): TGCGCCAGCAGCAGACTGGGGGGTGATACGCAGTATTTT.

The chain has TRBV7-9 and TRBJ1-1, with D tentatively TRBD1 (5 bases). Trimming shortened V by 2 bases and J by 2 bases, and 12 bases separated the two germline ends. CDR1 is SEHNR and CDR2 is FQNEAQ in the germline V gene (reference sequence). The CDR3 is 15 amino acids. CDR3 protein: CASSLSIGGNTEAFF. DNA for the CDR3: TGTGCCAGCAGCTTATCGATCGGGGGAAACACTGAAGCTTTCTTT.

This chain joins TRBV20-1 and TRBJ1-1; possible D gene TRBD1, 6 bases. The V end lost 3 bases, the J end lost 0 bases, and 11 bases lay between the germline ends. Germline CDR1 and CDR2: DFQATT and SNEGSKA (reference sequence). The CDR3 is made up of 14 amino acids. CDR3 in amino acids: CSARDSAMNTEAFF. The CDR3 nucleotides read TGCAGTGCTAGGGACAGTGCCATGAACACTGAAGCTTTCTTT.

This clonotype has more than one count but fewer than ten. The J gene is TRBJ2-5, the V gene TRBV5-1; maybe TRBD1 (6 bases). Germline V gene data show CDR1 as SGHRS and CDR2 as YFSETQ. The V end lost 4 bases, the J end lost 2 bases, and 12 bases lay between the germline ends. The CDR3 is 14 amino acids. CDR3 sequence reads: CASSTLGAQETQYF. The CDR3 nucleotides are TGCGCCAGCAGCACGTTGGGGGCACAAGAGACCCAGTACTTC.

V is TRBV6-1 and J is TRBJ1-1; a possible D gene is TRBD1 (5 bases). V dropped 5 bases and J dropped 2 bases, with 18 bases sitting between them. The CDR3 has 16 residues. In germline, CDR1 is MNHNS, CDR2 SASEGT. Here the CDR3 DNA reads TGTGCCAGCAGTCCCTGGGGGGGGACGGACAACACTGAAGCTTTCTTT. This codes for CASSPWGGTDNTEAFF.

The chain recombines TRBV10-3 with TRBJ1-1; 7 nucleotides align to TRBD1. The trim removed 4 bases at V and 3 bases at J, leaving 14 bases unmatched. CDR1 ENHRY and CDR2 SYGVKD come from the germline V gene. This CDR3 region has 17 residues. CDR3 in DNA: TGTGCCATCAGTGGGCCCCAGGGGAACCAGGGGGACACTGAAGCTTTCTTT. Translated: CAISGPQGNQGDTEAFF.

This chain joins TRBV5-1 and TRBJ2-7; D unresolved. Germline CDR1 reads SGHRS; CDR2 reads YFSETQ. The ends were cut back, 5 bases at V and 2 bases at J, with 11 bases in the middle. This CDR3 region has 13 residues. Here the CDR3 DNA reads TGCGCCAGCAGAAGGCAGCTCGCCTACGAGCAGTACTTC. Protein: CASRRQLAYEQYF.

The table lists this clonotype with a few counts. This chain connects TRBV29-1 to TRBJ2-1; D possibly corresponds to TRBD2 (6 bases). The ends were cut back, 6 bases at V and 4 bases at J, with 19 bases in the middle. The length of the CDR3 is 15 residues. The germline CDR1 and CDR2 sequences are SQVTM and ANQGSEA. This CDR3 reads CSVRTGAGVYNEQFF. The CDR3 nucleotides read TGCAGCGTGCGTACGGGAGCTGGGGTGTACAATGAGCAGTTCTTC.

In its sample, this clonotype was seen a few times. This rearrangement joins TRBV12-3 or TRBV12-4 to TRBJ2-5; 8 nucleotides match TRBD2. The CDR3 has 14 amino acids. V lost 6 bases, J lost 3 bases, and 6 bases stayed unmatched. As DNA, the CDR3 is TGTGCCAGCAGATATAGCGGGGCGGAAGAGACCCAGTACTTC. Translation gives CASRYSGAEETQYF.

This clonotype was found a few times. The chain joins TRBV12-3 or TRBV12-4 to TRBJ1-2; 7 nucleotides agree with TRBD1. V shed 5 bases and J 8 bases; nucleotides not matched to a gene: 11. The CDR3 length is 14 residues. The CDR3 DNA reads as TGTGCCAGCAGTGCAGGGACAGCCCCTGGAGGCTACACCTTC. Its protein product is CASSAGTAPGGYTF.

The chain uses TRBV4-2 and TRBJ2-1, with D possibly TRBD2 on 6 matching bases. Looked up from germline, CDR1 is LGHNA and CDR2 is YNFKEQ. The CDR3 loop spans 17 amino acids. Trimming removed 0 bases from V and 2 bases from J, with 14 bases in between. This CDR3 is CASSQEGRPPPYNEQFF. The CDR3 DNA sequence: TGTGCCAGCAGCCAAGAGGGGAGGCCGCCTCCCTACAATGAGCAGTTCTTC.